The 26 T cell receptor beta chains reported below all come from one sample, sequenced in a study of T cells after yellow fever vaccination. TCRdb itself ran the 5' RACE reads through MiXCR, one entry per CDR3 protein. The top ten clones hold roughly 0.5% of a sample with around 300,000 distinct CDR3 sequences, about an eighth of them seen once. Sequenced material: CD4+ T cells sorted from PBMCs, taken 45 days after the yellow fever booster vaccination. The receptors derive from a man in his thirties or forties who received the YFV17D yellow fever vaccine.

This clonotype occurred a few times. The chain uses TRBV20-1 and TRBJ1-1; TRBD1 aligns across 8 bases. The CDR3 contains 16 residues. Trimming at V came to 0 bases and at J to 3 bases, leaving 9 bases not matched to a gene. The germline gives CDR1 DFQATT, CDR2 SNEGSKA (reference sequence). This CDR3 reads CSARDSQGVGYTEAFF. The CDR3 DNA follows: TGCAGTGCTAGAGATTCACAGGGGGTTGGTTACACTGAAGCTTTCTTT.

This clonotype was found many times. This chain joins TRBV20-1 and TRBJ2-1; 7 bases line up with TRBD1. The CDR3 is made up of 14 amino acids. V shed 0 bases, J shed 9 bases, and the junction held 8 bases outside the gene matches. Germline V gene sequence: CDR1 DFQATT, CDR2 SNEGSKA (reference sequence). The CDR3 nucleotides are TGCAGTGCTAGAGATAGGGGGCCCACTGGTGAGCAGTTCTTC. It encodes CSARDRGPTGEQFF.

The chain is built from TRBV5-1 and TRBJ2-3, with D possibly being TRBD2 (5 bases). CDR3 length equals 15 residues. V was pared by 3 bases and J by 0 bases, with 11 bases between. Germline CDR1 reads SGHRS; CDR2 reads YFSETQ. In DNA form, the CDR3 reads TGCGCCAGCAGCTCAACGGACTTGAGCACAGATACGCAGTATTTT. It translates to CASSSTDLSTDTQYF. The full variable domain, rest sourced from reference TRBV5-1 and TRBJ2-3, is KAGVTQTPRYLIKTRGQQVTLSCSPISGHRSVSWYQQTPGQGLQFLFEYFSETQRNKGNFPGRFSGRQFSNSRSEMNVSTLELGDSALYLCASSSTDLSTDTQYFGPGTRLTVL.

V and J are TRBV25-1 and TRBJ2-3; D tentatively fits TRBD1 or TRBD2 (6 bases each). This CDR3 is built from 14 residues. Germline V CDR1 and CDR2: MGHDK, SYGVNS. Between the trimmed V and J ends, which lost 4 bases and 5 bases, there was a span of 13 bases. The CDR3 nucleotides are TGTGCCAGCAGTGGTACGGGGGCGAAAGATACGCAGTATTTT. Translation: CASSGTGAKDTQYF.

The chain couples TRBV6-2 or TRBV6-3 to TRBJ1-1, with D tentatively TRBD1 (6 bases). V lost 3 bases, J lost 0 bases, and 8 bases lay in between. CDR3 length equals 14 residues. The germline gives CDR1 MNHEY, CDR2 SVGEGT. This CDR3 reads CASSYRQVNTEAFF. As DNA, the CDR3 is TGTGCCAGCAGTTATCGACAGGTGAACACTGAAGCTTTCTTT.

This clonotype was counted a few times. The chain combines TRBV20-1 with TRBJ2-7; D is tentatively TRBD1 or TRBD2 (5 bases each). The V gene lost 5 bases and the J gene lost 6 bases, with 14 bases spanning the gap. The CDR3 loop spans 12 amino acids. Germline V lookup: CDR1 DFQATT, CDR2 SNEGSKA (reference sequence). The CDR3 region is CSASQERLEQYF. In nucleotides, the CDR3 is TGCAGTGCTTCACAGGAGCGGCTCGAGCAGTACTTC.

A few counts support this clonotype. The gene calls are TRBV7-2 and TRBJ2-3, with D tentatively TRBD2 (5 bases). The germline V gene has CDR1 SGHTA and CDR2 FQGNSA. This CDR3 has 14 amino acids. With 5 bases removed from V and 5 bases from J, the gap between germline ends came to 14 bases. The CDR3 loop reads CASSPEKRLDTQYF. The DNA of the CDR3 is TGTGCCAGCAGCCCCGAGAAGCGGTTAGATACGCAGTATTTT.

The chain is built from TRBV1 and TRBJ2-1. TRBV1 is deemed a pseudogene. The CDR3 consists of 13 residues. DNA for the CDR3: TGCGCCAGCAACCGAGAAATCTACAATGAGCAGTTCTTC. Protein: CASNREIYNEQFF.

This clonotype was seen a few times. The V gene is TRBV4-3, the J gene TRBJ2-3, with 10 bases matching TRBD2. Germline loops: CDR1 LGHNA, CDR2 YSLEER. The V gene end was trimmed by 0 bases and the J gene end by 5 bases; junction bases not matched to a gene: 5. The CDR3 is made up of 16 amino acids. CDR3 nucleotides: TGCGCCAGCAGCCAAGATGGAGCGGGAGGGTTAGATACGCAGTATTTT. Protein: CASSQDGAGGLDTQYF.

This clonotype came up a few times. J is TRBJ2-2 and V is TRBV10-2; 11 nucleotides match TRBD2. Germline V lookup: CDR1 WSHSY, CDR2 SAAADI. The CDR3 extends over 14 amino acids. After removal of 10 bases from V and 5 bases from J, the junction contained 6 bases not matched to a gene. CDR3 sequence reads: CATNLAGGTGELFF. CDR3 sequence (DNA): TGCGCCACAAACCTAGCGGGAGGAACCGGGGAGCTGTTTTTT.

The J gene is TRBJ2-1, the V gene TRBV25-1, with D possibly TRBD1 on 5 matching bases. The V and J ends lost 1 base and 8 bases respectively, with 12 bases between them. The length of the CDR3 is 14 residues. The germline CDR1 and CDR2 sequences are MGHDK and SYGVNS. The CDR3 region has the DNA TGTGCCAGCAGTGAATCGCAGGGTACGGATGAGCAGTTCTTC. Its protein is CASSESQGTDEQFF.

This clonotype came up a few times. The CDR3 bases are TGTGCCAGCAAAACGGACGGACTAAGCAATCAGCCCCAGCATTTT. Its protein is CASKTDGLSNQPQHF. The chain is built from TRBV6-2 or TRBV6-3 and TRBJ1-5; no firm D call. This CDR3 contains 15 residues. Germline V CDR1 and CDR2: MNHEY, SVGEGT. The V and J ends lost 7 bases and 1 base respectively, with 14 bases between them.

The rearrangement joins TRBV10-2 to TRBJ2-3, with D possibly TRBD2 on 5 matching bases. The CDR3 length is 13 residues. Germline lookup yields CDR1 WSHSY and CDR2 SAAADI. V was trimmed by 3 bases and J by 4 bases, leaving 8 bases between them. The CDR3 protein is CASSDQAADTQYF. The CDR3 DNA reads as TGCGCCAGCAGTGACCAAGCGGCAGATACGCAGTATTTT.

This chain joins TRBV6-1 and TRBJ1-3; D not certain. CDR3 length: 14 amino acids. CDR1 is MNHNS and CDR2 is SASEGT in the germline V gene. V shed 6 bases and J shed 0 bases, with 9 bases lying between them. CDR3 loop: CASSPNDSGNTIYF. The CDR3 DNA is TGTGCCAGCAGCCCAAACGACTCTGGAAACACCATATATTTT.

The chain uses TRBV6-6 and TRBJ1-4; TRBD1 matches 7 bases. There are 13 residues in the CDR3. The V gene's germline CDR1 is MNHNY and CDR2 SVGAGI (reference sequence). The V segment lost 7 bases and the J segment 5 bases; nucleotides outside the gene matches: 4. The CDR3 DNA reads TGTGCCAGCAACGACAGGGTGAATGAAAAACTGTTTTTT. Protein product: CASNDRVNEKLFF.

The V and J genes are TRBV20-1 and TRBJ2-3; D is perhaps TRBD2 (5 bases). V lost 6 bases, J lost 1 base, and 14 bases lay in between. CDR1 is DFQATT and CDR2 is SNEGSKA in the germline V gene (reference sequence). This CDR3 is built from 14 residues. CDR3 protein: CSASSSSGTDTQYF. CDR3 sequence (DNA): TGCAGTGCATCTAGCTCCTCCGGCACAGATACGCAGTATTTT.

This clonotype was seen only a few times. The CDR3 loop reads CASSPTVSRGIGDTQYF. CDR3 DNA: TGTGCCAGCAGCCCGACCGTCTCCAGGGGAATTGGAGATACGCAGTATTTT. The V gene is TRBV7-2, the J gene TRBJ2-3; a weak D match, TRBD1 (6 bases). The CDR3 totals 17 residues. The V gene lost 5 bases and the J gene lost 5 bases, with 23 bases spanning the gap. Germline CDR1 is SGHTA and CDR2 is FQGNSA. The whole variable domain, remainder taken from reference TRBV7-2 and TRBJ2-3, is GAGVSQSPSNKVTEKGKDVELRCDPISGHTALYWYRQSLGQGLEFLIYFQGNSAPDKSGLPSDRFSAERTGGSVSTLTIQRTQQEDSAVYLCASSPTVSRGIGDTQYFGPGTRLTVL.

This clonotype was counted a few times. The genes are TRBV20-1 and TRBJ2-2; D gene unclear. Looked up from germline, CDR1 is DFQATT and CDR2 is SNEGSKA (reference sequence). The CDR3 covers 13 residues. The V end lost 4 bases, the J end lost 1 base, and 7 bases lay between the germline ends. CDR3 region: CSAMDQNTGELFF. CDR3 nucleotides: TGCAGTGCTATGGACCAGAACACCGGGGAGCTGTTTTTT.

This clonotype was detected only a few times. The rearrangement joins TRBV4-3 to TRBJ2-2; TRBD1 matches at 12 bases. The CDR3 contains 16 residues. Germline loops: CDR1 LGHNA, CDR2 YSLEER. The V and J ends lost 7 bases and 5 bases, in that order; junction bases with no gene match: 8. The DNA for the CDR3 is TGCGCCAGCAAGATGCCGGGACAGGGGGCAACCGGGGAGCTGTTTTTT. Its protein product is CASKMPGQGATGELFF.

The table lists this clonotype with a few counts. The V call is TRBV30, the J call TRBJ2-7; no clear D. Germline CDR1 reads GTSNPN; CDR2 reads SVGIG (reference sequence). This CDR3 is built from 13 residues. Between the trimmed V and J ends, which lost 0 bases and 2 bases, there was a span of 8 bases. This CDR3 is CAWSVGSPYEQYF. Written as DNA, the CDR3 is TGTGCCTGGAGTGTAGGCAGTCCCTACGAGCAGTACTTC.

This clonotype was counted a few times. This rearrangement joins TRBV20-1 to TRBJ1-5; the D gene is possibly TRBD1 (6 bases). Trimming cost V 6 bases and J 4 bases, with 19 bases left between them. This CDR3 spans 15 amino acids. Germline lookup yields CDR1 DFQATT and CDR2 SNEGSKA (reference sequence). The DNA for the CDR3 is TGCAGTGCCAGAAAACCGGGACACCTTAATCAGCCCCAGCATTTT. As protein: CSARKPGHLNQPQHF.

This clonotype turned up a few times. This chain links TRBV28 with TRBJ2-7, with a tentative D call TRBD1 (5 bases). Deletions cut 3 bases from V and 4 bases from J, with 7 bases between. Germline values: CDR1 MDHEN, CDR2 SYDVKM. This CDR3 is built from 12 residues. CDR3 in DNA: TGTGCCAGCAGTTTGACAGAGTACGAGCAGTACTTC. It codes for CASSLTEYEQYF.

V gene TRBV20-1 combines with J gene TRBJ2-1, with 7 bases aligning to TRBD2. The CDR3 is 15 amino acids. CDR1 and CDR2 from the germline V gene are DFQATT and SNEGSKA (reference sequence). The V and J ends lost 7 bases and 0 bases, in that order; junction bases with no gene match: 9. CDR3 sequence (DNA): TGCAGTGGCAGTAGGGGAGGGAGCTCCTACAATGAGCAGTTCTTC. Encoded protein: CSGSRGGSSYNEQFF.

This clonotype was recorded a few times. The V and J genes are TRBV7-2 and TRBJ2-1, with D perhaps given as TRBD1 or TRBD2 (5 bases each). V lost 9 bases, J lost 0 bases, and 15 bases lay in between. CDR3 size: 15 residues. The V gene's germline CDR1 is SGHTA and CDR2 FQGNSA. The chain's CDR3 is CARMLRGYSYNEQFF. CDR3 sequence (DNA): TGTGCCAGGATGCTGAGGGGCTACTCCTACAATGAGCAGTTCTTC.

The rearrangement joins TRBV5-1 to TRBJ2-7; perhaps TRBD1 as D (6 bases). The germline gives CDR1 SGHRS, CDR2 YFSETQ. Trimming shortened V by 4 bases and J by 6 bases, and 17 bases separated the two germline ends. The CDR3 extends over 14 amino acids. CDR3 protein: CASSGRGTSIEQYF. CDR3 DNA: TGCGCCAGCAGCGGCAGGGGAACCAGCATCGAGCAGTACTTC.

This clonotype was detected only a few times. The chain combines TRBV6-2 or TRBV6-3 with TRBJ2-1; 7 nucleotides match TRBD2. This CDR3 has 14 amino acids. Germline CDR1 reads MNHEY; CDR2 reads SVGEGT. Trimming removed 6 bases from V and 1 base from J; junction bases left unmatched: 3. The CDR3 spells CASRSGGSYNEQFF. CDR3 DNA: TGTGCCAGCAGATCGGGAGGATCCTACAATGAGCAGTTCTTC.